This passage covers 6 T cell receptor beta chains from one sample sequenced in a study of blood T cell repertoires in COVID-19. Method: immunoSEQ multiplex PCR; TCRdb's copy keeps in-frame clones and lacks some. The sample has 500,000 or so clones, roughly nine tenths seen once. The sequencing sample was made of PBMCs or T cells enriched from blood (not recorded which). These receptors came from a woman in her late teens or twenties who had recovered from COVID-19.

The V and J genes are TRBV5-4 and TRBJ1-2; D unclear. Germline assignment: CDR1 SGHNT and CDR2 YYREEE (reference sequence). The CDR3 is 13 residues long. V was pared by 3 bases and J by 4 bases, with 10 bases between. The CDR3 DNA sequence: TGTGCCAGCAGCTCTCAGGATGGCTATGGCTACACCTTC. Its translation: CASSSQDGYGYTF.

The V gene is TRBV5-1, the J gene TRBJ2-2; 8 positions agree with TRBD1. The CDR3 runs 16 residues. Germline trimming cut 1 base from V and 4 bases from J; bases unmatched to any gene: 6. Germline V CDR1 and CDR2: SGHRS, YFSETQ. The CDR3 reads CASSLNQGAITGELFF. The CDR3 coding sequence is TGCGCCAGCAGCTTGAACCAGGGGGCGATCACCGGGGAGCTGTTTTTT.

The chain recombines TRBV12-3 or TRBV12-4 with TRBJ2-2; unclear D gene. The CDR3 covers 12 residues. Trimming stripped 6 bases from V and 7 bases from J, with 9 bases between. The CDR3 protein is CASSHSGGELFF. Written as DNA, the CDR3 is TGTGCCAGCAGCCACAGTGGCGGGGAGCTGTTTTTT.

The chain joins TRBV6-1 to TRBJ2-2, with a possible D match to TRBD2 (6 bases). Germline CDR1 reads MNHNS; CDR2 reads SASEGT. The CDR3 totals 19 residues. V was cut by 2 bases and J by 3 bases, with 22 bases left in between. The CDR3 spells CASSERSRKEGPHTGELFF. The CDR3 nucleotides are TGTGCCAGCAGTGAACGGTCTAGGAAGGAGGGGCCCCACACCGGGGAGCTGTTTTTT.

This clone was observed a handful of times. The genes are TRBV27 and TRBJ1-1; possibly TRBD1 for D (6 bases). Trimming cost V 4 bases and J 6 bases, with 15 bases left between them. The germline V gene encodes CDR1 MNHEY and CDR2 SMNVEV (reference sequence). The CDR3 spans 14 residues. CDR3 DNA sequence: TGTGCCAGCAGTTCCTATCAGGGGAGGGCTGAAGCTTTCTTT. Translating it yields CASSSYQGRAEAFF.

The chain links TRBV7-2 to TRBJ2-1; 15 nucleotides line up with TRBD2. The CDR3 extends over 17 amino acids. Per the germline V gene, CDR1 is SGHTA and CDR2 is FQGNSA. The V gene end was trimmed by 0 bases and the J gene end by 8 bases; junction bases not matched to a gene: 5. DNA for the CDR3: TGTGCCAGCAGCTTAGCGGGACTAGCGGGGGGTTGGGATGAGCAGTTCTTC. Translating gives CASSLAGLAGGWDEQFF.